The 13 T cell receptor beta chains given below trace back to one sample, sequenced in a study of blood T cells in healthy people across ages. The use of a sample-barcoded 5' primer and a J-beta primer mix characterized a second PCR of about 7 to 12 cycles. Via MiXCR, TCRdb re-called the 5' RACE reads, giving one row per CDR3 protein. This sample has hundreds of thousands of distinct CDR3 sequences, with roughly 44% found just once. Sequencing was performed on blood. These receptors originate from a man aged 55-75 years in good health.

Concerning this clonotype itself: The junction and the germline gene differ at one end; a read error may be behind it. The chain employs TRBV12-3 or TRBV12-4 and TRBJ2-1, with D tentatively TRBD2 (6 bases). The CDR3 sequence is 14 residues long. The CDR3 coding sequence is TGTACCAGCAGTTTGCGTTGGGGAGGTGAGACCCAGTTCTTC. Translated, it gives CTSSLRWGGETQFF.

About this clonotype itself: An end of the junction differs from the germline gene, which may be a read error. V usage is TRBV7-9 and J usage is TRBJ2-7; D gene unclear. The germline V gene encodes CDR1 SEHNR and CDR2 FQNEAQ (reference sequence). The CDR3 sequence is 14 residues long. CDR3 in amino acids: CASSEEIYSHEQYF. CDR3 sequence (DNA): TGTGCCAGCAGCGAGGAGATTTACTCCCACGAGCAGTACTTC.

This clonotype occurred a few times. The CDR3 reads CASSRLGTGPGNEQFF. CDR3 bases: TGTGCCAGCAGCCGTCTGGGTACAGGGCCGGGGAATGAGCAGTTCTTC. The chain has TRBV7-8 and TRBJ2-1; maybe TRBD1 (6 bases). The germline V and J ends were trimmed by 5 bases and 7 bases, with 21 bases remaining between them. From germline, CDR1 is SGHVS and CDR2 FQNEAQ. CDR3 length: 16 amino acids.

For this clonotype: Just one base apart from a much larger clone, this may be a read error. The genes are TRBV14 and TRBJ1-5; D is undetermined. The CDR3 runs to 13 residues. Germline CDR1 and CDR2: SGHDN and FVKESK. CDR3 protein: CASSRHRNQPHHF. In nucleotides, the CDR3 is TGTGCCAGCAGCCGCCATCGAAATCAGCCCCATCATTTT.

Only one count was recorded for this clonotype. V gene TRBV6-2 or TRBV6-3 combines with J gene TRBJ1-6; TRBD1 might be the D (5 bases). Germline V lookup: CDR1 MNHEY, CDR2 SVGEGT. Trimming cost V 7 bases and J 5 bases, with 15 bases left between them. This CDR3 region has 15 residues. DNA for the CDR3: TGTGCCAGCATCCAGGTGACAGCCGATAATTCACCCCTCCACTTT. It yields the protein CASIQVTADNSPLHF.

This clonotype was seen more than once but under ten times. The chain uses TRBV2 and TRBJ2-3; no clear D. This CDR3 has 15 amino acids. Germline V gene data show CDR1 as SNHLY and CDR2 as FYNNEI. Trimming removed 2 bases at V and 4 bases at J, with 13 bases between. The CDR3 DNA reads TGTGCCAGCAGTGAAATAGGCTACCCCGCAGATACGCAGTATTTT. Translation: CASSEIGYPADTQYF.

As DNA, the CDR3 is TGTGCCAGCAAAATAGGGACGAACACTGAAGCTTTCTTT. Translating it yields CASKIGTNTEAFF. The V call is TRBV6-6, the J call TRBJ1-1; TRBD1 might be the D (5 bases). The CDR3 is made up of 13 amino acids. Trimming removed 7 bases at V and 1 base at J, with 10 bases between. Looked up from germline, CDR1 is MNHNY and CDR2 is SVGAGI (reference sequence).

This clonotype was recorded many times. The chain joins TRBV29-1 to TRBJ1-2; no reliable D call. Germline CDR1 and CDR2: SQVTM and ANQGSEA. The length of the CDR3 is 14 residues. V shed 2 bases and J shed 7 bases, with 17 bases lying between them. As DNA, the CDR3 is TGCAGCGTTGAATTAGCAGCCGGTTCAGGTGGCTACACCTTC. This gives the protein CSVELAAGSGGYTF. Based on the CDR3 plus reference TRBV29-1 and TRBJ1-2, the full variable domain is SAVISQKPSRDICQRGTSLTIQCQVDSQVTMMFWYRQQPGQSLTLIATANQGSEATYESGFVIDKFPISRPNLTFSTLTVSNMSPEDSSIYLCSVELAAGSGGYTFGSGTRLTVV.

DNA for the CDR3: TGTGCCAGCAGTCAAGGGGGACAGGGGCATCAGCCCCAGCATTTT. This gives the protein CASSQGGQGHQPQHF. The chain couples TRBV2 to TRBJ1-5; 10 bases match TRBD1. Trimming removed 5 bases from V and 5 bases from J; junction bases left unmatched: 6. The germline CDR1 and CDR2 sequences are SNHLY and FYNNEI. The CDR3 is 15 residues long.

The CDR3 spells CAISWTVSYEQYF. CDR3 bases: TGTGCCATCAGTTGGACAGTCTCCTACGAGCAGTACTTC. The chain couples TRBV10-3 to TRBJ2-7, with TRBD1 as a possible D gene (6 bases). The CDR3 consists of 13 residues. The germline V gene encodes CDR1 ENHRY and CDR2 SYGVKD. V lost 5 bases and J 0 bases, leaving 8 bases between the germline ends.

The CDR3: CASTQGYDTDTQYF. The CDR3 DNA is TGTGCCAGCACCCAGGGCTACGACACAGATACGCAGTATTTT. The genes are TRBV9 and TRBJ2-3; TRBD1 is a possible D gene (5 bases). The CDR3 is 14 residues long. Per the germline V gene, CDR1 is SGDLS and CDR2 is YYNGEE. V shed 6 bases and J shed 2 bases, with 13 bases lying between them.

As for this clonotype: A single base separates this from a much larger clone, so it may be a read error. This chain joins TRBV28 and TRBJ2-1; 12 bases are shared with TRBD2. CDR1 and CDR2 from the germline V gene are MDHEN and SYDVKM. The junction had 6 bases not matched to a gene; V was cut back by 6 bases and J by 6 bases. The CDR3 totals 15 residues. Here the CDR3 DNA reads TGTGCCAGCAGCTCTAGCGGGGGGGCCCTCAATGAGCAGTTCTTC. This translates into CASSSSGGALNEQFF.

This rearrangement joins TRBV15 to TRBJ2-7; D perhaps matches TRBD1 (7 bases). Germline V gene data show CDR1 as LNHNV and CDR2 as YYDKDF (reference sequence). Trimming took 0 bases from V and 7 from J, leaving 16 bases between them. The CDR3 contains 15 residues. As DNA, the CDR3 is TGTGCCACCAGCAGAGATCCGGACGGGGGACAGGAGCAGTACTTC. Its translation: CATSRDPDGGQEQYF.